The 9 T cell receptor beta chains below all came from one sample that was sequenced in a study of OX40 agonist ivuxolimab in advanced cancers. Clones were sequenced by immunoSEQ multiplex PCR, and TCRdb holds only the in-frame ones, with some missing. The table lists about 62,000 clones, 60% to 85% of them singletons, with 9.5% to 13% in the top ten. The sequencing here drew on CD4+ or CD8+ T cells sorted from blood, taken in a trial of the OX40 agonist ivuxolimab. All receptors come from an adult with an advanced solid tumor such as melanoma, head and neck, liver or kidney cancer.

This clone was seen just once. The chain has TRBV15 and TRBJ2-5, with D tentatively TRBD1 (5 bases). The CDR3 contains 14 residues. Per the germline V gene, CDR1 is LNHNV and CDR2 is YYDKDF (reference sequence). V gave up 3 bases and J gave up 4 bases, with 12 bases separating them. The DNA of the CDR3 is TGTGCCACCAGCAGGCCCAGGGATGGAGAGACCCAGTACTTC. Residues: CATSRPRDGETQYF.

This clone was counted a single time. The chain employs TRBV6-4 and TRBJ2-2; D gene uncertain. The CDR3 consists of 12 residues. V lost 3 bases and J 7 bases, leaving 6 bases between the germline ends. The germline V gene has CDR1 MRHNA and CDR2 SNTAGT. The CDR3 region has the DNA TGTGCCAGCAGTGAACCGGGCGGGGAGCTGTTTTTT. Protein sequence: CASSEPGGELFF.

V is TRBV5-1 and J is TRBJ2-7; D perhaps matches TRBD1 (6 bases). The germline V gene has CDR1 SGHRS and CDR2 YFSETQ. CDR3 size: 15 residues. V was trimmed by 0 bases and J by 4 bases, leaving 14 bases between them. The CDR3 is CASSLGRGQSYEQYF. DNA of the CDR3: TGCGCCAGCAGCTTGGGCAGGGGTCAATCGTACGAGCAGTACTTC.

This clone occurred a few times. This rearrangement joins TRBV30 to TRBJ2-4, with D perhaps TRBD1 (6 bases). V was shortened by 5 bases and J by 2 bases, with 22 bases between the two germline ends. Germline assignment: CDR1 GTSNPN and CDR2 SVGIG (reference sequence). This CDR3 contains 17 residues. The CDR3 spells CAWAPWGPGGSKNIQYF. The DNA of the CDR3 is TGTGCCTGGGCCCCTTGGGGGCCCGGCGGTTCCAAAAACATTCAGTACTTC.

CDR3 coding DNA: TGTGCCAGCAGCTTTAGCGTTTCCGGGGAGCTGTTTTTT. Its protein is CASSFSVSGELFF. The chain has TRBV7-9 and TRBJ2-2; tentatively, D is TRBD2 (5 bases). V was shortened by 3 bases and J by 6 bases, with 8 bases between the two germline ends. CDR1 is SEHNR, CDR2 FQNEAQ, per germline (reference sequence). The CDR3 has 13 amino acids.

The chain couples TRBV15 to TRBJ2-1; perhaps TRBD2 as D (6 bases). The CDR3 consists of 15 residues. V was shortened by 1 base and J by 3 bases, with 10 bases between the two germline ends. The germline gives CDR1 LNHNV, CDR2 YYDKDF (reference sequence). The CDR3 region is CATSRGLEGYNEQFF. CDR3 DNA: TGTGCCACCAGCAGAGGACTGGAGGGCTACAATGAGCAGTTCTTC.

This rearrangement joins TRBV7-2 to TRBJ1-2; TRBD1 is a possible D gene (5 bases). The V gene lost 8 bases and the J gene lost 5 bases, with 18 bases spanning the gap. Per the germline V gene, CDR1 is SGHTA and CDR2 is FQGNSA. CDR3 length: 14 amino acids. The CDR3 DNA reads TGTGCCAGCGTTCCCGCGGGGGGTTGGTATGGCTACACCTTC. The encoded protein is CASVPAGGWYGYTF.

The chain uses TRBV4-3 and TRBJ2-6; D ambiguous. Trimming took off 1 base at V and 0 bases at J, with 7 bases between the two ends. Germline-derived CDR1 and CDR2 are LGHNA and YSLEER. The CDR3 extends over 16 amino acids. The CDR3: CASSQGFLSGANVLTF. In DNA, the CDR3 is TGCGCCAGCAGCCAAGGCTTCCTCTCTGGGGCCAACGTCCTGACTTTC.

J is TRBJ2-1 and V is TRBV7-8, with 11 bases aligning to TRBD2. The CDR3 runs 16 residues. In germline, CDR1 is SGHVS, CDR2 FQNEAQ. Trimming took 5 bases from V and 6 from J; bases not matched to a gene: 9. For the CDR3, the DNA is TGTGCCAGCAGCCCCTCTGCCGGGACTAGCGGCAATGAGCAGTTCTTC. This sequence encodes CASSPSAGTSGNEQFF.